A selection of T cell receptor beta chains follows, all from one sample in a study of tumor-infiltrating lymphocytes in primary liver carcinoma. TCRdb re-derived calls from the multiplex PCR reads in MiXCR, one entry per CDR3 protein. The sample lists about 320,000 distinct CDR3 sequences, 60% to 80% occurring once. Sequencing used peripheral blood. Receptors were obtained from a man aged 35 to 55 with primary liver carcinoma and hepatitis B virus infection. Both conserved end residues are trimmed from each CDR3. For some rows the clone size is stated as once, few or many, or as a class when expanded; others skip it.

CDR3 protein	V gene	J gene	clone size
ASSPQTGNSPLD	TRBV11-1	TRBJ1-6	-
ASSPPKAVLPYEQY	TRBV28	TRBJ2-7	few
VSRSTGPNEKLF	TRBV6-5	TRBJ1-4	-
ASSQPRQPGACIEQF	TRBV7-9	TRBJ2-1	-
ASRRDGPRYEQY	TRBV6-7	TRBJ2-7	many
ASSLNNRGLAKSNEQF	TRBV27	TRBJ2-1	-
SVVGQSEEQY	TRBV29-1	TRBJ2-7	many
VSSITDTAYELY	TRBV11-2	TRBJ2-7	once
AVGKLDGELF	TRBV10-3	TRBJ2-2	many
AWNSARGQETQY	TRBV30	TRBJ2-5	-
ASSLKNTEAF	TRBV5-5	TRBJ1-1	many
RVPVTKGGSYEQY	TRBV29-1	TRBJ2-7	-
ASSYDMGNQPQH	TRBV6-6	TRBJ1-5	-
ASSQPWAGNTIY	TRBV4-1	TRBJ1-3	-